This T cell receptor beta chain was sequenced for a study of shared clonotypes between healthy human individuals. Donors, without exception, were Caucasian adults residing in Nashville, Tennessee. The assay was immunoSEQ multiplex PCR, and TCRdb's table has in-frame clones only and misses some. The repertoire holds more than 2 million clones, with 90% to 96% as singletons. This CDR3 contains 17 residues. Sequenced sample: naive CD4+ T cells sorted from blood. Subset of the sample: CD45RA+ positively selected. This receptor was taken from a man younger than 35 in good health. The chain uses TRBV1 and TRBJ2-7; TRBD2, the table's D call, lacks a check against the DNA. TRBV1 is reported as a pseudogene. The CDR3 DNA follows: TGCACCAGCAGCCAAGGGCCCCTAGCGGGCCTTACCTACGAGCAGTACTTC. Its protein is CTSSQGPLAGLTYEQYF.